This TCR beta chain emerged from a study of cytomegalovirus exposure and HLA in healthy donors. CDR1 LNHDA and CDR2 SQIVND come from the germline V gene (reference sequence). The V gene end was trimmed by 3 bases and the J gene end by 6 bases; junction bases not matched to a gene: 3. CDR3 length: 13 residues. The primer mix had 60 Vbeta and 13 Jbeta primers. Assay: immunoSEQ multiplex PCR; the TCRdb copy retains only in-frame clones and omits some. The table shows about 92,000 clones, with more than 60% occurring only once. Study findings and constraints: Presence/absence comparisons presumed near-even sequencing depth among donors.

Comment on this clone: What it binds is unknown.

The chain links TRBV19 to TRBJ2-7; the match to TRBD1 covers 9 bases. This receptor was identified in a man aged 50-60 years in good health and CMV-seropositive. The sample consisted of PBMCs. The CDR3 reads CASSMDRGGEQYF. CDR3 in DNA: TGTGCCAGTAGTATGGACAGGGGAGGCGAGCAGTACTTC.